The 19 T cell receptor beta chains below come from one sample, sequenced in a study of identical twins. TCRdb recomputed calls from the 5' RACE reads with MiXCR, one row per CDR3 protein. The sample shows approximately 260,000 distinct CDR3 sequences, around 15% of them seen only once. The sample comprised memory (CD45RO+) T cells sorted from blood. These TCRs come from a young woman in good health.

This clonotype appeared many times. The rearrangement uses TRBV30 and TRBJ1-1; the D is unclear. Germline CDR1 reads GTSNPN; CDR2 reads SVGIG (reference sequence). CDR3 length: 12 residues. The V and J ends lost 0 bases and 10 bases respectively, with 12 bases between them. CDR3 protein: CAWSVLGKGAFF. In nucleotides, the CDR3 is TGTGCCTGGAGTGTACTTGGTAAAGGAGCTTTCTTT.

This clonotype has more than one count but fewer than ten. The CDR3 sequence: CASRGPLSVLGRSSYNEQFF. The CDR3 nucleotides read TGTGCCAGCCGCGGTCCCTTATCGGTCTTAGGACGGTCCTCCTACAATGAGCAGTTCTTC. This chain connects TRBV2 to TRBJ2-1; no clear D. Germline values: CDR1 SNHLY, CDR2 FYNNEI. The CDR3 is 20 residues long. V was trimmed by 8 bases and J by 0 bases, leaving 29 bases between them.

The chain joins TRBV3-1 to TRBJ2-1, with TRBD2 as a possible D gene (5 bases). The CDR3 spans 14 residues. V lost 0 bases to trimming and J lost 4 bases, with 7 bases between them. CDR1 LGHDT and CDR2 YNNKEL come from the germline V gene (reference sequence). For the CDR3, the DNA is TGTGCCAGCAGCCAAGATCAGCGGTACAATGAGCAGTTCTTC. Its translation: CASSQDQRYNEQFF.

Many counts were recorded for this clonotype. The chain joins TRBV12-3 or TRBV12-4 to TRBJ1-1; D unclear. The V gene lost 3 bases and the J gene lost 4 bases, with 9 bases spanning the gap. CDR3 length: 13 amino acids. CDR3 sequence reads: CASSLKGFTEAFF. The CDR3 DNA is TGTGCCAGCAGTTTGAAGGGTTTCACTGAAGCTTTCTTT.

This clonotype was picked up a small number of times. The chain recombines TRBV5-1 with TRBJ2-1, with D perhaps matching TRBD1 (6 bases). Germline V gene lookup returns CDR1 SGHRS and CDR2 YFSETQ. The CDR3 is 16 amino acids. The V end lost 4 bases, the J end lost 1 base, and 15 bases lay between the germline ends. The CDR3 protein is CASSPPLGGSYNEQFF. CDR3 nucleotide sequence: TGCGCCAGCAGCCCCCCCCTAGGGGGATCCTACAATGAGCAGTTCTTC. Full variable domain (rest looked up from reference TRBV5-1 and TRBJ2-1): KAGVTQTPRYLIKTRGQQVTLSCSPISGHRSVSWYQQTPGQGLQFLFEYFSETQRNKGNFPGRFSGRQFSNSRSEMNVSTLELGDSALYLCASSPPLGGSYNEQFFGPGTRLTVL.

This clonotype was recorded many times. The chain combines TRBV18 with TRBJ2-7; D ambiguous. There are 13 residues in the CDR3. Germline CDR1 KGHSH, CDR2 LQKENI. With 4 bases removed from V and 3 bases from J, the gap between germline ends came to 10 bases. The CDR3 here is CASSQLQNYEQYF. The CDR3, as DNA: TGTGCCAGCTCACAGCTCCAAAACTACGAGCAGTACTTC.

This clonotype was seen only a few times. This chain connects TRBV14 to TRBJ1-1; no clear D. The CDR3 consists of 13 residues. Looked up from germline, CDR1 is SGHDN and CDR2 is FVKESK. V lost 4 bases, J lost 3 bases, and 9 bases lay in between. The CDR3 nucleotides are TGTGCCAGCAGCCCCGGGATGTACACTGAAGCTTTCTTT. Residues: CASSPGMYTEAFF. The variable domain in full, with the rest retrieved from reference TRBV14 and TRBJ1-1, is EAGVTQFPSHSVIEKGQTVTLRCDPISGHDNLYWYRRVMGKEIKFLLHFVKESKQDESGMPNNRFLAERTGGTYSTLKVQPAELEDSGVYFCASSPGMYTEAFFGQGTRLTVV.

The sample holds a few counts of this clonotype. The CDR3 DNA sequence: TGTGCCAGCAGCTTAGGGCAGCTTAATTCACCCCTCCACTTT. This sequence encodes CASSLGQLNSPLHF. This chain joins TRBV7-2 and TRBJ1-6, with D unclear. The V end was cut by 1 base, the J end by 6 bases, with 7 bases between. The CDR3 length is 14 residues. Germline lookup yields CDR1 SGHTA and CDR2 FQGNSA.

This rearrangement joins TRBV4-2 to TRBJ1-2; possibly TRBD1 for D (5 bases). Germline values: CDR1 LGHNA, CDR2 YNFKEQ. Trimming removed 1 base at V and 8 bases at J, with 8 bases between. The CDR3 is made up of 12 amino acids. In DNA form, the CDR3 reads TGTGCCAGCAGCCAAGGGGGCCGGGGCTACACCTTC. Translation: CASSQGGRGYTF.

This clonotype was detected only a few times. The chain couples TRBV7-2 to TRBJ1-1, with D unclear. The CDR3 contains 14 residues. Germline CDR1 and CDR2: SGHTA and FQGNSA. V lost 1 base and J lost 4, with 10 bases in between. CDR3 nucleotides: TGTGCCAGCAGCTTAGGTCCAGCGGGCACTGAAGCTTTCTTT. Protein sequence: CASSLGPAGTEAFF.

J is TRBJ2-5 and V is TRBV5-4, with D hard to call. This CDR3 has 14 residues. V was pared by 4 bases and J by 0 bases, with 10 bases between. Per the germline V gene, CDR1 is SGHNT and CDR2 is YYREEE (reference sequence). The CDR3 DNA sequence: TGTGCCAGCAGCGGAGAACAGAACCAAGAGACCCAGTACTTC. Encoded protein: CASSGEQNQETQYF.

J is TRBJ2-1 and V is TRBV10-1; 9 bases align to TRBD2. Germline V gene data show CDR1 as WNHNN and CDR2 as SYGVQD (reference sequence). CDR3 length equals 15 residues. The V gene end was trimmed by 4 bases and the J gene end by 8 bases; junction bases not matched to a gene: 9. The CDR3 loop is CASSVRAGGPDEQFF. Written as DNA, the CDR3 is TGCGCCAGCAGTGTTAGGGCGGGGGGGCCGGATGAGCAGTTCTTC.

In its sample, this clonotype was seen a few times. The rearrangement links TRBV5-1 to TRBJ1-4; 11 positions match TRBD1. CDR3 length: 15 residues. The germline gives CDR1 SGHRS, CDR2 YFSETQ. V trimming: 3 bases; J trimming: 8 bases; junction bases outside the gene matches: 6. In nucleotides, the CDR3 is TGCGCCAGCAGCTCGGGGACAGGGGGTGGAGAAAAACTGTTTTTT. It encodes CASSSGTGGGEKLFF.

This clonotype showed up many times. CDR3: CASSFTGTVYYEQYF. CDR3 in DNA: TGCGCCAGCAGCTTCACCGGGACAGTTTACTACGAGCAGTACTTC. The V gene is TRBV5-1, the J gene TRBJ2-7; 7 bases line up with TRBD1. Trimming cost V 2 bases and J 3 bases; bases outside gene matches: 8. The length of the CDR3 is 15 residues. In germline, CDR1 is SGHRS, CDR2 YFSETQ.

The chain is built from TRBV5-5 and TRBJ2-1; no clear D gene. The CDR3 runs 20 residues. Germline assignment: CDR1 SGHKS and CDR2 YYEKEE (reference sequence). Trimming removed 2 bases from V and 4 bases from J, with 28 bases in between. Written as DNA, the CDR3 is TGTGCCAGCAGCTTCGATAAGAACAGTGAGCTTCGTGGGTATTACAATGAGCAGTTCTTC. It yields the protein CASSFDKNSELRGYYNEQFF. The whole variable domain, filled in from reference TRBV5-5 and TRBJ2-1, reads DAGVTQSPTHLIKTRGQQVTLRCSPISGHKSVSWYQQVLGQGPQFIFQYYEKEERGRGNFPDRFSARQFPNYSSELNVNALLLGDSALYLCASSFDKNSELRGYYNEQFFGPGTRLTVL.

This clonotype counts as medium-sized. The chain is built from TRBV7-2 and TRBJ2-2; D uncertain. Germline lookup yields CDR1 SGHTA and CDR2 FQGNSA. The CDR3 runs to 13 residues. Deletions cut 3 bases from V and 7 bases from J, with 9 bases between. This CDR3 reads CASSFLLNGELFF. The CDR3 DNA follows: TGTGCCAGCAGCTTCCTGTTGAACGGGGAGCTGTTTTTT.

The chain combines TRBV20-1 with TRBJ1-1; tentative D call: TRBD1 (6 bases). The CDR3 spans 14 residues. Germline lookup yields CDR1 DFQATT and CDR2 SNEGSKA (reference sequence). Trimming removed 1 base at V and 3 bases at J, with 12 bases between. The CDR3 loop reads CSARAGAADTEAFF. The CDR3 DNA sequence: TGCAGTGCTAGAGCAGGGGCAGCGGACACTGAAGCTTTCTTT.

The chain carries TRBV11-2 and TRBJ2-7; D perhaps matches TRBD2 (5 bases). This CDR3 is built from 14 residues. With 5 bases removed from V and 2 bases from J, the gap between germline ends came to 13 bases. Germline V gene data show CDR1 as SGHAT and CDR2 as FQNNGV. DNA of the CDR3: TGTGCCAGCAGCGAAACTAGTAAACCCTACGAGCAGTACTTC. Protein: CASSETSKPYEQYF.

The chain has TRBV7-8 and TRBJ2-5; 14 bases match TRBD2. Germline CDR1 is SGHVS and CDR2 is FQNEAQ. V shed 7 bases and J 2 bases; nucleotides not matched to a gene: 9. The CDR3 sequence is 17 residues long. Here the CDR3 DNA reads TGTGCCAGCACCAGACTAGCGGGAGGGAGCCGGCAAGAGACCCAGTACTTC. Translated, it gives CASTRLAGGSRQETQYF.